This TCR beta chain was recorded in a study of T cells in Graves' hyperthyroidism and ophthalmopathy. The V gene's germline CDR1 is SNHLY and CDR2 FYNNEI. Trimming at V came to 10 bases and at J to 7 bases, leaving 4 bases not matched to a gene. The CDR3 is 12 residues long. Amplification targeted TCR beta CDR3 regions from RNA transcripts. HTBI primers were used for first-round RT-PCR of the TCR CDR3. Each CDR3 protein is one row after TCRdb ran MiXCR on the multiplex PCR reads. The data hold about 690,000 distinct CDR3 sequences, with approximately 15% observed a single time. This chain joins TRBV2 and TRBJ1-4; TRBD1 matches at 9 bases. The sequence came from a man aged 50 to 60 with Graves' hyperthyroidism. The sequenced sample was blood. This CDR3 is CAISTGGEKLFF. The CDR3 DNA reads TGTGCCATCTCGACAGGGGGTGAAAAACTGTTTTTT.